This paragraph covers one T cell receptor (beta chain) sequence. Its antigen is not known. Analysis merged second doses at about 4 or about 12 weeks. Assay used: immunoSEQ multiplex PCR; TCRdb lists only in-frame clones, some missing. The sample carries about 120,000 clones, about 86% recorded once. Trimming removed 3 bases at V and 6 bases at J, with 10 bases between. The CDR3 is 13 amino acids. Germline V gene data show CDR1 as SGDLS and CDR2 as YYNGEE. This sample was taken from a study of T cell responses to AZD1222 COVID-19 vaccine. Study-level results: Nearly half of spike-specific TCRs reportedly target unmutated variant regions. A mostly white British donor set with more females was recruited, and clonal diversity was possibly underestimated. Samples come after the peak T cell response, not at day 14.

The starting material was peripheral blood, obtained 28 days after the second AZD1222 dose. The receptor's source is an adult who received the AZD1222 COVID-19 vaccine. The chain couples TRBV9 to TRBJ2-4, with D possibly matching TRBD1 (5 bases). CDR3 sequence (DNA): TGTGCCAGCAGCGGCGACAGAGGAAACATTCAGTACTTC. It yields the protein CASSGDRGNIQYF.